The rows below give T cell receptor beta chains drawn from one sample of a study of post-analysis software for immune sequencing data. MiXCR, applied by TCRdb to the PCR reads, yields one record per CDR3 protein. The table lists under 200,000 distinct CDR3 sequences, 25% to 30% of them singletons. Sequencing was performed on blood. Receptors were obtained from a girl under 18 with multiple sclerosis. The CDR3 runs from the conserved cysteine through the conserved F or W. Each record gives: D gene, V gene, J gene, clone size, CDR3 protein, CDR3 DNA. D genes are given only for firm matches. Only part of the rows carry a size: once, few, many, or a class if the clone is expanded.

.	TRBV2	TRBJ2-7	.	CASSEGLRTSTYEQYF	TGTGCCAGCAGTGAAGGGTTAAGGACAAGTACCTACGAGCAGTACTTC
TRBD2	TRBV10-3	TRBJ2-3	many	CATRLAGNTDTQYF	TGTGCCACCCGACTAGCGGGGAACACAGATACGCAGTATTTT
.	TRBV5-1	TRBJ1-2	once	CASGSASGPQARYGYTF	TGCGCCAGCGGATCCGCATCCGGGCCCCAAGCCCGATATGGCTACACCTTC
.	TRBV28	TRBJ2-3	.	CASLFPGRDTQYF	TGTGCCAGCCTGTTTCCGGGGAGAGATACGCAGTATTTT
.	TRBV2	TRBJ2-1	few	CATLEQSSYNEQFF	TGTGCCACCCTAGAACAGAGCTCCTACAATGAGCAGTTCTTC
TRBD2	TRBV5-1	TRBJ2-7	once	CASSLRTSGATYEQYF	TGCGCCAGCAGCTTAAGGACTAGCGGGGCCACCTACGAGCAGTACTTC
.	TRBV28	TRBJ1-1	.	CASRGRTVNTEAFF	TGTGCCAGCAGGGGCCGGACAGTAAACACTGAAGCTTTCTTT
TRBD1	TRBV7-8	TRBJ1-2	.	CTSSLVAGGDFGYTF	TGTACCAGCAGCTTAGTAGCAGGGGGCGATTTTGGCTACACCTTC
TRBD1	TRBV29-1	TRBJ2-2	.	CSAWDSKKYTGELFF	TGCAGCGCCTGGGACAGCAAAAAGTACACCGGGGAGCTGTTTTTT
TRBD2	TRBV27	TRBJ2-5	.	CASSFERGGFEETQYF	TGTGCCAGCAGTTTTGAACGGGGGGGCTTTGAGGAGACCCAGTACTTC
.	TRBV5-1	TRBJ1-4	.	CASSPLGTVGGEKLFF	TGCGCCAGCAGCCCTCTCGGGACGGTTGGCGGGGAAAAACTGTTTTTT
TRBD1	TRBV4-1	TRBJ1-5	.	CASSHRRGWEPQHF	TGCGCCAGCAGCCATCGCAGGGGGTGGGAGCCCCAGCATTTT
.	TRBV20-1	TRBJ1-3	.	CSARTISGNTIYF	TGCAGTGCTAGAACGATTTCTGGAAACACCATATATTTT
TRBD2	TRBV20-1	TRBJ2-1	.	CSAPNTGAGGLYNEQFF	TGCAGTGCACCTAACACCGGGGCGGGAGGATTGTACAATGAGCAGTTCTTC
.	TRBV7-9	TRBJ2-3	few	CASSGGTRSTDTQYF	TGTGCCAGCAGCGGTGGGACGAGAAGCACAGATACGCAGTATTTT
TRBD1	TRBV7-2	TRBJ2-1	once	CASSSTGGGYPNEQFF	TGTGCCAGCAGCTCGACAGGGGGGGGCTACCCAAATGAGCAGTTCTTC
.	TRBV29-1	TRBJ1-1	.	CSVAFRGGGTEAFF	TGCAGCGTTGCCTTCCGGGGAGGCGGCACTGAAGCTTTCTTT
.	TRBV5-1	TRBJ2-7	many	CASSETGTYEQYF	TGCGCCAGCAGCGAGACGGGGACCTACGAGCAGTACTTC
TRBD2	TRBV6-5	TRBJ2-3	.	CASSYDRAGAYNEQYF	TGTGCCAGCAGTTACGATCGGGCGGGAGCTTACAATGAGCAGTATTTT
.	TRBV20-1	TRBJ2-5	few	CSARDGRKSQETQYF	TGCAGTGCTAGAGATGGACGGAAAAGCCAAGAGACCCAGTACTTC
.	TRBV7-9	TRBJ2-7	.	CASSLVGEPYEQYF	TGTGCCAGCAGCTTAGTGGGGGAGCCCTACGAGCAGTACTTC
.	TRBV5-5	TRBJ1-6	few	CASRRTLGGDSPLHF	TGTGCCAGCAGGAGGACATTGGGGGGGGATTCACCCCTCCACTTT
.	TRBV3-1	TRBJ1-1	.	CASSQTPMNTEAFF	TGTGCCAGCAGCCAAACTCCGATGAACACTGAAGCTTTCTTT
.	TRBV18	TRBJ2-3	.	CASPKPDTQYF	TGTGCCAGCCCTAAGCCGGATACGCAGTATTTT
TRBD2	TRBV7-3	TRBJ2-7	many	CASSLSGGSSYEQYF	TGTGCCAGCAGCTTAAGTGGCGGGAGCTCCTACGAGCAGTACTTC
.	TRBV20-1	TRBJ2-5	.	CSARATGHQETQYF	TGCAGTGCTAGAGCTACAGGACACCAAGAGACCCAGTACTTC
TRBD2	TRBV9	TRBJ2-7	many	CARAPGWERECFRGEQYF	TGTGCCAGGGCCCCGGGATGGGAGCGGGAGTGTTTTCGGGGCGAGCAGTACTTC
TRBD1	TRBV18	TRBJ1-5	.	CASSVEAGGRNQPQHF	TGTGCCAGCTCAGTGGAGGCAGGGGGAAGAAATCAGCCCCAGCATTTT
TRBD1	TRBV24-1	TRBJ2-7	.	CATRDGQGYDEQYF	TGTGCCACCAGGGACGGACAGGGGTACGACGAGCAGTACTTC
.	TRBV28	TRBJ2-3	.	CASSSPNREDTDTQYF	TGTGCCAGCAGTTCCCCGAACAGGGAAGACACAGATACGCAGTATTTT
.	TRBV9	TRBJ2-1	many	CASSVAGTYNEQFF	TGTGCCAGCAGCGTAGCTGGGACTTACAATGAGCAGTTCTTC
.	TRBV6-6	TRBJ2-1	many	CASTMLGPGEQFF	TGTGCCAGCACCATGCTTGGGCCGGGTGAGCAGTTCTTC
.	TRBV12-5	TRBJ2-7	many	CASAANGPSYEQYF	TGTGCTAGTGCCGCCAACGGCCCCAGTTACGAGCAGTACTTC
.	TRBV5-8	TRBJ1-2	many	CASSLASVLVLNYGYTF	TGTGCCAGCAGCTTGGCCAGCGTACTCGTTCTTAACTATGGCTACACCTTC
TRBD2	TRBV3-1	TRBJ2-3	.	CASSQDITGGVSDTQYF	TGTGCCAGCAGCCAAGATATTACGGGGGGGGTTTCAGATACGCAGTATTTT
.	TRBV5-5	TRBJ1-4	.	CASSLWTDNEKLFF	TGTGCCAGCAGCTTGTGGACGGATAATGAAAAACTGTTTTTT
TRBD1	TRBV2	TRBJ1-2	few	CASSEAPRGPYTF	TGTGCCAGCAGTGAAGCACCCAGGGGGCCCTACACCTTC
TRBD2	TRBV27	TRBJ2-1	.	CASSLSSGGPRYNEQFF	TGTGCCAGCAGTTTATCTAGCGGGGGCCCCCGTTACAATGAGCAGTTCTTC
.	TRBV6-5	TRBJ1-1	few	CASSYSLASLGTEAFF	TGTGCCAGCAGTTACTCCTTAGCTTCCTTGGGGACTGAAGCTTTCTTT
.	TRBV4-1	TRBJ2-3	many	CASSQGIRLVTDTQYF	TGCGCCAGCAGCCAAGGAATACGACTGGTTACAGATACGCAGTATTTT
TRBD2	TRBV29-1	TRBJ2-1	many	CSVAGGREQFF	TGCAGCGTTGCGGGGGGGAGGGAGCAGTTCTTC
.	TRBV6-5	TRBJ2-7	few	CASSTLGRPEQYF	TGTGCCAGCAGTACCCTCGGACGTCCCGAGCAGTACTTC
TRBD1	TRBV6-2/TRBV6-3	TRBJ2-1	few	CASSYLTGDDEQFF	TGTGCCAGCAGCTACCTGACAGGGGATGATGAGCAGTTCTTC
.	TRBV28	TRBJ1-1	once	CASSSIFAGEGPTEAFF	TGTGCCAGCAGTTCGATCTTTGCGGGGGAGGGGCCCACTGAAGCTTTCTTT
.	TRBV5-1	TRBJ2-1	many	CASSLDGNSYNEQFF	TGCGCCAGCAGCTTGGACGGTAACTCCTACAATGAGCAGTTCTTC
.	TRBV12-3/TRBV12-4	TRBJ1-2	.	CASSPQGLIATF	TGTGCCAGCAGTCCGCAGGGATTGATTGCCACCTTC
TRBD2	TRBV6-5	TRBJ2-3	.	CASRAGTFNTQYF	TGTGCCAGCAGAGCGGGGACCTTTAATACGCAGTATTTT
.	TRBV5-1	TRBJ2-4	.	CASSASFEGNIQYF	TGCGCCAGCAGCGCTAGCTTTGAGGGGAACATTCAGTACTTC
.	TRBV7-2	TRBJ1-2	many	CASSLRIARLYGYTF	TGTGCCAGCAGCCTACGCATTGCCCGACTCTATGGCTACACCTTC
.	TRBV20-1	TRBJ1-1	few	CSARVRGRGGTEAFF	TGCAGTGCTAGAGTAAGAGGAAGGGGAGGAACTGAAGCTTTCTTT
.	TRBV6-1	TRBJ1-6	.	CASSELGNDSPLHF	TGTGCCAGCAGTGAGTTAGGGAACGATTCACCCCTCCACTTT
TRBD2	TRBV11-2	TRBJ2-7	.	CASSIAGGPQYEQYF	TGTGCCAGCAGCATAGCGGGGGGCCCCCAATACGAGCAGTACTTC
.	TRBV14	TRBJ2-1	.	CASSPSNGPYNEQFF	TGTGCCAGCAGCCCCTCGAACGGTCCCTACAATGAGCAGTTCTTC
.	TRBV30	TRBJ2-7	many	CAWEAGNYEQYF	TGTGCCTGGGAGGCCGGGAACTACGAGCAGTACTTC
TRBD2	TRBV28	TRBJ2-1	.	CASSLHTSGPYSEQFF	TGTGCCAGCAGCCTCCACACTAGCGGACCCTACAGTGAGCAGTTCTTC
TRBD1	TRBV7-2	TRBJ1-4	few	CASSGRTGSTNEKLFF	TGTGCCAGCAGCGGTCGGACAGGGTCGACTAATGAAAAACTGTTTTTT
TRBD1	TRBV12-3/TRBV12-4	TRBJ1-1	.	CASTTGQVGAFF	TGTGCCAGCACAACGGGACAGGTGGGGGCTTTCTTT
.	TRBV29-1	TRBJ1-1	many	CSVLYGGQNTEAFF	TGCAGCGTCCTGTACGGCGGACAGAACACTGAAGCTTTCTTT
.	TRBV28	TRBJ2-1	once	CASSSARGPSYNEQFF	TGTGCCAGCAGTTCGGCACGGGGGCCCTCCTACAATGAGCAGTTCTTC
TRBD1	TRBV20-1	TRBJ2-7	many	CSANRQGAYEQYF	TGCAGTGCTAACCGACAGGGTGCCTACGAGCAGTACTTC